These T cell receptor beta chains were read from a single sample in a study of blood T cell repertoires in COVID-19. Assay: immunoSEQ multiplex PCR; the TCRdb copy retains only in-frame clones and omits some. The sample carries more than 300,000 clones, 70% to 90% recorded once. The sample taken for sequencing was PBMCs or T cells enriched from blood (not recorded which). The receptors originated from a woman between 18 and 29 years old who had recovered from COVID-19. Both conserved end residues are part of each CDR3. Fields, in order: V gene, clone size, D gene, J gene, CDR3 DNA, CDR3 protein. The D gene is left open where the match is weak. Clone size is given for some rows only: seen once, a few or many times, or a class if the clone is expanded.

V gene: TRBV25-1
clone size: .
D gene: .
J gene: TRBJ1-6
CDR3 DNA: TGTGCCAGCAGTGACCTAGGATCCCATTCACCCCTCCACTTT
CDR3 protein: CASSDLGSHSPLHF

V gene: TRBV13
clone size: .
D gene: .
J gene: TRBJ2-1
CDR3 DNA: TGTGCCAGCAGCTTGGCTAGTTATGAGCAGTTCTTC
CDR3 protein: CASSLASYEQFF

V gene: TRBV11-2
clone size: .
D gene: .
J gene: TRBJ1-1
CDR3 DNA: TGTGCCAGCAGCTTTAGGGGGAGGGACACTGAAGCTTTCTTT
CDR3 protein: CASSFRGRDTEAFF

V gene: TRBV13
clone size: few
D gene: .
J gene: TRBJ1-1
CDR3 DNA: TGTGCCAGCAGCATCAACAGGAACACTGAAGCTTTCTTT
CDR3 protein: CASSINRNTEAFF

V gene: TRBV28
clone size: .
D gene: .
J gene: TRBJ1-1
CDR3 DNA: TGTGCCAGCAGTTCCGCCGGGACATCGAACACTGAAGCTTTCTTT
CDR3 protein: CASSSAGTSNTEAFF

V gene: TRBV6-5
clone size: .
D gene: .
J gene: TRBJ2-3
CDR3 DNA: TGTGCCAGCAGTTCAGCGACTATTGGGGGGTCAGATACGCAGTATTTT
CDR3 protein: CASSSATIGGSDTQYF

V gene: TRBV27
clone size: .
D gene: .
J gene: TRBJ2-2
CDR3 DNA: TGTGCCAGCAGGGACACCTGGAACACCGGGGAGCTGTTTTTT
CDR3 protein: CASRDTWNTGELFF

V gene: TRBV1
clone size: .
D gene: .
J gene: TRBJ2-5
CDR3 DNA: TGCACCAGCAGCCCGCATGAAAGCGCGACCCCCAAAGAGACCCAGTACTTC
CDR3 protein: CTSSPHESATPKETQYF

V gene: TRBV30
clone size: .
D gene: TRBD1
J gene: TRBJ2-2
CDR3 DNA: TGTGCCAGCCGACAGGGGTTGGAGTATGGGGAGCTGTTTTTT
CDR3 protein: CASRQGLEYGELFF

V gene: TRBV5-1
clone size: .
D gene: TRBD2
J gene: TRBJ2-2
CDR3 DNA: TGCGCCAGCTCCCGTCCCCGGGGGGAGAACACCGGGGAGCTGTTTTTT
CDR3 protein: CASSRPRGENTGELFF

V gene: TRBV5-1
clone size: few
D gene: .
J gene: TRBJ1-1
CDR3 DNA: TGCGCCAGCAGCCCGGAGGGGAGGAACACTGAAGCTTTCTTT
CDR3 protein: CASSPEGRNTEAFF

V gene: TRBV5-1
clone size: .
D gene: TRBD1
J gene: TRBJ2-7
CDR3 DNA: TGCGCCAGCAGCTTTTCTGACAGGGTCTACGAGCAGTACTTC
CDR3 protein: CASSFSDRVYEQYF

V gene: TRBV23-1
clone size: .
D gene: TRBD1
J gene: TRBJ2-7
CDR3 DNA: TGCGCCAGCACCCTCCACCCCCCCCATGCAGGGGGACCCTACGAGCAGTACTTC
CDR3 protein: CASTLHPPHAGGPYEQYF

V gene: TRBV19
clone size: .
D gene: .
J gene: TRBJ2-7
CDR3 DNA: TGTGCCAGTAGTATCCAAAGGGGTTCGGACGAGCAGTACTTC
CDR3 protein: CASSIQRGSDEQYF

V gene: TRBV28
clone size: .
D gene: TRBD1
J gene: TRBJ2-2
CDR3 DNA: TGTGCCAGCAGTAACGGACAGGGAGGCACCGGGGAGCTGTTTTTT
CDR3 protein: CASSNGQGGTGELFF

V gene: TRBV28
clone size: .
D gene: .
J gene: TRBJ1-2
CDR3 DNA: TGTGCCATCAGAGAGAGGGCCTATGGCTACACCTTC
CDR3 protein: CAIRERAYGYTF

V gene: TRBV28
clone size: .
D gene: TRBD2
J gene: TRBJ2-1
CDR3 DNA: TGTGCCAGCAGTACGACTAGCGGGAGGGCCAGGGTTGGTAATGAGCAGTTCTTC
CDR3 protein: CASSTTSGRARVGNEQFF

V gene: TRBV7-9
clone size: .
D gene: .
J gene: TRBJ2-1
CDR3 DNA: TGTGCCAGCAGCTTGCTTAGTGAGCAGTTCTTC
CDR3 protein: CASSLLSEQFF

V gene: TRBV7-8
clone size: .
D gene: TRBD2
J gene: TRBJ2-7
CDR3 DNA: TGTGCCAGCAGCTTATTAAGCGGGAGTGGAACCTACGAGCAGTACTTC
CDR3 protein: CASSLLSGSGTYEQYF

V gene: TRBV6-1
clone size: .
D gene: TRBD1
J gene: TRBJ1-1
CDR3 DNA: TGTGCCAGCAGAGAAACCAACAGGGGTATGAACACTGAAGCTTTCTTT
CDR3 protein: CASRETNRGMNTEAFF

V gene: TRBV15
clone size: .
D gene: .
J gene: TRBJ2-2
CDR3 DNA: TGTGCCACCAGCAGGGAATTTGAGGGGGCCGGGGAGCTGTTTTTT
CDR3 protein: CATSREFEGAGELFF

V gene: TRBV11-2
clone size: .
D gene: .
J gene: TRBJ1-4
CDR3 DNA: TGTGCCAGCAGCTTAGATAGGGCAGGGCCTAATGAAAAACTGTTTTTT
CDR3 protein: CASSLDRAGPNEKLFF

V gene: TRBV28
clone size: .
D gene: .
J gene: TRBJ2-2
CDR3 DNA: TGTGCCAGCAGTTCTGACACCGGGGAGCTGTTTTTT
CDR3 protein: CASSSDTGELFF

V gene: TRBV7-5
clone size: .
D gene: .
J gene: TRBJ2-4
CDR3 DNA: TGTGTCAGAAGCTCCCACAGGGGATTAGCCAAAAACATTCAGTACTTC
CDR3 protein: CVRSSHRGLAKNIQYF

V gene: TRBV30
clone size: .
D gene: .
J gene: TRBJ1-2
CDR3 DNA: TGTGCCTGGAGTGTAAACAGGGTAGGAGGCTACACCTTC
CDR3 protein: CAWSVNRVGGYTF

V gene: TRBV28
clone size: .
D gene: TRBD1
J gene: TRBJ1-1
CDR3 DNA: TGTGCCAGCAGAGCGGGACAGGGGACCACTGAAGCTTTCTTT
CDR3 protein: CASRAGQGTTEAFF

V gene: TRBV18
clone size: .
D gene: TRBD1
J gene: TRBJ1-1
CDR3 DNA: TGTGCCAGCTCACCTCGAACAGGGGAGAACACTGAAGCTTTCTTT
CDR3 protein: CASSPRTGENTEAFF

V gene: TRBV9
clone size: .
D gene: TRBD1
J gene: TRBJ1-1
CDR3 DNA: TGTGCCAGCAGCGCTACGTCAGGGGGTGAAGCTTTCTTT
CDR3 protein: CASSATSGGEAFF